These 23 T cell receptor beta chains share one sample of origin, sequenced in a study of spatial heterogeneity in lung cancer (dated by TCRdb to between 2018 and 2020). Libraries were made using 5' RACE. This sample was sequenced with a NextSeq 500. TCRdb ran its own pipeline on the public reads, namely fastp trimming at Q25 and MiXCR clone calling, and kept in-frame beta chains. Identical CDR3 protein sequences are pooled into one entry, listed with their most common genes and DNA. The sample data list some 80,000 distinct CDR3 sequences, and under 8.5% of these were observed just once. The top ten clonotypes cover roughly 7% of the sample. Reading the label with the study, this specimen's time point is: sample taken at primary tumor resection. The material sequenced was PBMCs, taken at surgery. Every receptor here comes from a male donor with early-stage non-small cell lung cancer.

The CDR3 DNA sequence: TGCAGTGCTGGGCCGGGTAGGACAGGGGCCTACGAGCAGTACTTC. It yields the protein CSAGPGRTGAYEQYF. The chain employs TRBV20-1 and TRBJ2-7, with TRBD1 identical over 9 bases. This CDR3 has 15 residues. Germline CDR1 and CDR2: DFQATT and SNEGSKA (reference sequence). V lost 5 bases, J lost 2 bases, and 10 bases stayed unmatched.

This clonotype was counted at least ten times. The chain links TRBV7-2 to TRBJ2-1; 14 positions agree with TRBD2. The CDR3 loop spans 16 amino acids. Germline V lookup: CDR1 SGHTA, CDR2 FQGNSA. The junction had 11 bases not matched to a gene; V was cut back by 5 bases and J by 11 bases. CDR3 in DNA: TGTGCCAGCAGCCCAGTCGGGACTAGCGGGAGTAGGCAGCAGTTCTTC. The encoded protein is CASSPVGTSGSRQQFF.

This clonotype was seen at least ten times. The rearrangement joins TRBV29-1 to TRBJ2-5; D remains unclear. This CDR3 contains 14 residues. With 6 bases removed from V and 3 bases from J, the gap between germline ends came to 17 bases. The germline V gene has CDR1 SQVTM and CDR2 ANQGSEA. In nucleotides, the CDR3 is TGCAGCGTGGGCCTTTTCCGATCGAAAGAGACCCAGTACTTC. Amino acids: CSVGLFRSKETQYF. Full variable domain (rest looked up from reference TRBV29-1 and TRBJ2-5): SAVISQKPSRDICQRGTSLTIQCQVDSQVTMMFWYRQQPGQSLTLIATANQGSEATYESGFVIDKFPISRPNLTFSTLTVSNMSPEDSSIYLCSVGLFRSKETQYFGPGTRLLVL.

In its sample, this clonotype was seen many times. The chain carries TRBV5-6 and TRBJ2-7; perhaps TRBD2 as D (6 bases). Germline lookup yields CDR1 SGHDT and CDR2 YYEEEE. The CDR3 has 15 residues. The V gene lost 4 bases and the J gene lost 4 bases, with 18 bases spanning the gap. The CDR3 loop reads CASSVTGTGEYEQYF. CDR3 coding DNA: TGTGCCAGCAGCGTTACCGGGACTGGCGAATACGAGCAGTACTTC.

Remarks on this clonotype: Given a much more abundant clone one base away, this may be a read error. This chain connects TRBV7-2 to TRBJ2-4, with TRBD1 matching over 7 bases. The CDR3 runs 14 residues. The germline V gene encodes CDR1 SGHTA and CDR2 FQGNSA. The CDR3 nucleotides are TGTGCCAACAGCCCAGACAGGGTTTCGGACATTCAGTACTTC. As protein: CANSPDRVSDIQYF.

This clonotype was picked up many times. This chain connects TRBV7-8 to TRBJ1-1; no firm D call. V lost 1 base and J lost 3, with 9 bases in between. The CDR3 runs 14 residues. Germline CDR1 is SGHVS and CDR2 is FQNEAQ. As DNA, the CDR3 is TGTGCCAGCAGCTTAGTAGGCAGCTACACTGAAGCTTTCTTT. Protein: CASSLVGSYTEAFF.

Many counts were recorded for this clonotype. J is TRBJ1-5 and V is TRBV20-1; TRBD1 might be the D (5 bases). Trimming took 6 bases from V and 7 from J, leaving 19 bases between them. This CDR3 contains 14 residues. CDR1 is DFQATT, CDR2 SNEGSKA, per germline (reference sequence). The CDR3 protein is CSAPGSGRGQPQHF. Written as DNA, the CDR3 is TGCAGTGCGCCGGGCTCCGGGAGGGGACAGCCCCAGCATTTT.

This clonotype has ten or more counts. CDR3 in amino acids: CASGRLAGDTGELFF. The DNA of the CDR3 is TGTGCCAGTGGGCGACTAGCGGGAGACACCGGGGAGCTGTTTTTT. This chain links TRBV19 with TRBJ2-2, with 12 bases identical to TRBD2. CDR1 and CDR2 from the germline V gene are LNHDA and SQIVND (reference sequence). The CDR3 is 15 residues long. V was pared by 8 bases and J by 3 bases, with 4 bases of the junction left unmatched.

This clonotype occurred many times. CDR3 protein: CASSRLLGARVGELFF. CDR3 in DNA: TGTGCCAGCAGCCGACTCTTAGGGGCCCGAGTAGGGGAGCTGTTTTTT. The chain carries TRBV9 and TRBJ2-2, with D perhaps matching TRBD1 (5 bases). Germline CDR1 SGDLS, CDR2 YYNGEE. Trimming left V 4 bases short and J 8 bases short, with 21 bases between. This CDR3 region has 16 residues.

This clonotype was found many times. The CDR3 DNA sequence: TGTGCCAGCAGCCTTCAGGCTAACTATGGCTACACCTTC. This encodes CASSLQANYGYTF. The chain links TRBV3-1 to TRBJ1-2; D is unclear. The CDR3 is 13 residues long. The V gene's germline CDR1 is LGHDT and CDR2 YNNKEL (reference sequence). V lost 4 bases, J lost 0 bases, and 6 bases lay in between. Looking up the rest from reference TRBV3-1 and TRBJ1-2 gives the full variable domain: DTAVSQTPKYLVTQMGNDKSIKCEQNLGHDTMYWYKQDSKKFLKIMFSYNNKELIINETVPNRFSPKSPDKAHLNLHINSLELGDSAVYFCASSLQANYGYTFGSGTRLTVV.

This clonotype was observed a few times. The chain employs TRBV3-1 and TRBJ1-4; D uncertain. Trimming left V 4 bases short and J 7 bases short, with 10 bases between. CDR1 is LGHDT, CDR2 YNNKEL, per germline (reference sequence). The CDR3 sequence is 13 residues long. CDR3 amino acids: CASSPLFGEKLFF. In DNA, the CDR3 is TGTGCCAGCAGCCCTCTTTTTGGTGAAAAACTGTTTTTT.

The chain recombines TRBV5-4 with TRBJ2-1; tentative D call: TRBD2 (6 bases). Germline CDR1 and CDR2: SGHNT and YYREEE (reference sequence). Deletions cut 3 bases from V and 0 bases from J, with 13 bases between. The CDR3 runs 16 residues. This CDR3 is CASSSQAGSSYNEQFF. CDR3 in DNA: TGTGCCAGCAGCTCCCAGGCGGGGAGCTCCTACAATGAGCAGTTCTTC.

This clonotype was observed many times. This chain uses TRBV27 with TRBJ2-1; a possible D gene is TRBD2 (5 bases). Germline CDR1 MNHEY, CDR2 SMNVEV (reference sequence). CDR3 length: 12 amino acids. Trimming stripped 6 bases from V and 9 bases from J, with 12 bases between. CDR3 protein: CASSPDYLEQFF. In DNA, the CDR3 is TGTGCCAGCAGCCCTGACTACCTTGAGCAGTTCTTC.

This clonotype was observed a few times. The J gene is TRBJ1-6, the V gene TRBV12-3 or TRBV12-4, with D unresolved. Trimming cost V 4 bases and J 8 bases, with 12 bases left between them. This CDR3 spans 14 amino acids. The CDR3 bases are TGTGCCAGCAGTTACTTCGTACGGGATTCACCCCTCCACTTT. Protein product: CASSYFVRDSPLHF.

This clonotype has a count of ten or more. J is TRBJ2-2 and V is TRBV5-1, with 9 bases that match TRBD1. The CDR3 has 16 amino acids. Trimming at V came to 4 bases and at J to 4 bases, leaving 8 bases not matched to a gene. Per the germline V gene, CDR1 is SGHRS and CDR2 is YFSETQ. The CDR3 spells CASSPQQGAVTGELFF. CDR3 nucleotide sequence: TGCGCCAGCAGCCCCCAACAGGGGGCCGTCACCGGGGAGCTGTTTTTT.

In this sample, this clonotype turned up many times. The genes are TRBV6-5 and TRBJ2-5, with no clear D. Germline V gene data show CDR1 as MNHEY and CDR2 as SVGAGI. V was clipped by 7 bases and J by 4 bases, with 13 bases between them. There are 13 residues in the CDR3. CDR3 DNA: TGTGCCAGCACCTCCCCTGGTGGAGAGACCCAGTACTTC. Protein product: CASTSPGGETQYF.

This clonotype turned up a few times. This chain uses TRBV6-6 with TRBJ1-2, with a possible D match to TRBD1 (5 bases). CDR3 size: 17 residues. V lost 4 bases and J lost 0, with 18 bases in between. Germline V gene sequence: CDR1 MNHNY, CDR2 SVGAGI (reference sequence). CDR3 sequence: CASSLPRDLFTNYGYTF. The DNA of the CDR3 is TGTGCCAGCAGTTTACCCCGGGACCTCTTCACTAACTATGGCTACACCTTC.

This clonotype appeared a few times. The chain carries TRBV2 and TRBJ2-7, with D perhaps matching TRBD1 (6 bases). The V end was cut by 6 bases, the J end by 2 bases, with 14 bases between. This CDR3 has 14 residues. CDR1 is SNHLY and CDR2 is FYNNEI in the germline V gene. The CDR3 reads CASRRDKPTYEQYF. The CDR3 DNA sequence: TGTGCCAGCAGGAGGGACAAGCCTACCTACGAGCAGTACTTC.

This chain joins TRBV12-3 or TRBV12-4 and TRBJ2-1, with TRBD2 as a possible D gene (6 bases). The CDR3 has 16 residues. The germline V and J ends were trimmed by 4 bases and 0 bases, with 13 bases remaining between them. CDR3 sequence: CASSSRVAVSYNEQFF. Here the CDR3 DNA reads TGTGCCAGCAGTTCCAGGGTAGCGGTCTCCTACAATGAGCAGTTCTTC.

This clonotype was seen repeatedly, ten times or more. V gene TRBV28 combines with J gene TRBJ2-7, with D perhaps TRBD2 (5 bases). In germline, CDR1 is MDHEN, CDR2 SYDVKM. V shed 6 bases and J shed 7 bases, with 19 bases lying between them. The CDR3 is made up of 14 amino acids. In DNA form, the CDR3 reads TGTGCCAGCAGGACTTTCGGGCAGGCGGGTGAGCAGTACTTC. Its translation is CASRTFGQAGEQYF.

Turning to this clonotype: A much larger clone is a single base away; this may be a read error. The J gene is TRBJ1-4, the V gene TRBV28; 7 positions agree with TRBD1. This CDR3 has 14 amino acids. Germline-derived CDR1 and CDR2 are MDHEN and SYDVKM. The DNA of the CDR3 is TGTGCCAGCAGTTTTAGAGGGGGCGGTGAAAAACTGTATTTT. Amino acid sequence: CASSFRGGGEKLYF.

The sample holds many counts of this clonotype. This chain connects TRBV7-2 to TRBJ1-2; 8 bases are shared with TRBD1. Germline assignment: CDR1 SGHTA and CDR2 FQGNSA. The CDR3 length is 13 residues. V trimming: 5 bases; J trimming: 8 bases; junction bases outside the gene matches: 7. The CDR3 is CASSRSGQGGYTF. CDR3 nucleotide sequence: TGTGCCAGCAGCCGGAGTGGACAGGGAGGCTACACCTTC.

This clonotype was recorded many times. At one end, the junction sequence differs from germline, possibly due to a read error. This rearrangement joins TRBV6-5 to TRBJ1-2; D ambiguous. CDR1 and CDR2 (germline): MNHEY, SVGAGI. The CDR3 covers 14 residues. The CDR3 coding sequence is TGTGCCAGCAGTTACTCGAACGGAGACTATCGCTACACCTTC. It translates to CASSYSNGDYRYTF.